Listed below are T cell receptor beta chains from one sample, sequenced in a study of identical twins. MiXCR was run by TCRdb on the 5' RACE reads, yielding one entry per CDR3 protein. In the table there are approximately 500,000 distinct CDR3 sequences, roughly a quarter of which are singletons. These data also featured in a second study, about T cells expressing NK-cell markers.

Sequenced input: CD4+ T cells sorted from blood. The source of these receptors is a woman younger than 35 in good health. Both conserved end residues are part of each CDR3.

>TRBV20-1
CSARDLTRNNEQFF
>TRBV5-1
CASSLLSTAMNTEAFF
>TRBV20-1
CSAGLTDTQYF
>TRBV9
CASSVNRGGEETQYF
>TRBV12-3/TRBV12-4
CASSLTYQETQYF
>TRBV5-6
CASTFAFTKSRSPLHF
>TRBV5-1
CASSPSSGGTQETQYF
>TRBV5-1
CASSREQGGFGDSPLHF
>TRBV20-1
CSASEPSGGYEQYF
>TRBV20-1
CSARGGQGETQYF
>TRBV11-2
CASRKRLLAAAGELFF
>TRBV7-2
CASSSRTRDWQFF
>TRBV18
CASSPAGGGLPYEQYF
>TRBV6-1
CASGKKTGDQDEQFF
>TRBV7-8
CASSAKVGHAYEQYF
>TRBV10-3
CAISEKGWYEQYF
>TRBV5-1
CASSTSGLAIYEQYF
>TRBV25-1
CASSDWTSAYEQYF
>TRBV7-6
CASSLGGGRANNEQFF
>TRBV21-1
CASSKALYEAGGLRNTQYF
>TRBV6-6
CASSPSSIGELFF
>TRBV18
CASSPTGSGELFF
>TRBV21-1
CASSKDGQAVSYNEQFF
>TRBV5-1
CASSFQGARAFF
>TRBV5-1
CASSLVASGDNEQYF
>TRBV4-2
CASSQDPGLGTQYF
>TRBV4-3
CASSHLAGEDGYNEQFF
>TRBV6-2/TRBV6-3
CASRSGLATYNEQFF
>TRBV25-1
CASGRAGTYEQYF
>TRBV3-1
CASSQLTPGTYGYTF
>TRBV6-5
CASSYSLSGRYAYEQYF
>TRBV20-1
CSASYRGQNSPLHF
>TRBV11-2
CASSFLWVTPEGGSSYNEQFF
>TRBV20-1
CSGSGQETQYF
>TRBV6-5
CASSYSRDHYEQYF
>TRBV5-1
CASSLGQSSYGYTF
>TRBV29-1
CSVGDPEQFF
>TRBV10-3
CAISESTKTIYNEQFF
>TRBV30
CAWSVLQETQYF
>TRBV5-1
CASSERAYASYNEQFF
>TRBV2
CASSDAANTGELFF
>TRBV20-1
CSAGGQGVTKNIQYF
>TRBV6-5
CASSSRTGPLSSNTEAFF
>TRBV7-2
CASSSGLAGSHEQYF
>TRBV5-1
CASSLDLAGIYEQYF
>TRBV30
CAWSVGGSGANVLTF
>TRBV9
CASSVSMKSNYGYTF
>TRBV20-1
CSAASGRGDTQYF
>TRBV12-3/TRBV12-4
CASSFPGSGANVLTF
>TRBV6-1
CASRGRGLHNEQFF
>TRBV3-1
CASSQELQETQYF
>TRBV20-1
CSAKVLAGRYNEQFF
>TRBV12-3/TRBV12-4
CASSGQGLEAFF
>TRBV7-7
CASSLQGTPETQYF
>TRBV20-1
CSARGSRTRGFFADTQYF